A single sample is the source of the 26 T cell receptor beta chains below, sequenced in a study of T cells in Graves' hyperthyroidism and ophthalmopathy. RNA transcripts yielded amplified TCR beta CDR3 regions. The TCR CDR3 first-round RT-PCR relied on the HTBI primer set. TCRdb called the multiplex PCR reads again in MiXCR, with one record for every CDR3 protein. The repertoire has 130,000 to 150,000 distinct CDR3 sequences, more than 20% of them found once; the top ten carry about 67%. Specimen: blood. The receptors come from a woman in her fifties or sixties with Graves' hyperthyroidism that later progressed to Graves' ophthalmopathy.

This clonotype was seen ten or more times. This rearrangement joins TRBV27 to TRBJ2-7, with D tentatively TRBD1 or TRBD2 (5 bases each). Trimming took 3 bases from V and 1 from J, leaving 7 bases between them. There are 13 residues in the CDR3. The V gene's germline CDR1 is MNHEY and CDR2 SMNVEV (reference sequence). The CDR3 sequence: CASSFRESYEQYF. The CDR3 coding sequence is TGTGCCAGCAGTTTCAGGGAGTCCTACGAGCAGTACTTC.

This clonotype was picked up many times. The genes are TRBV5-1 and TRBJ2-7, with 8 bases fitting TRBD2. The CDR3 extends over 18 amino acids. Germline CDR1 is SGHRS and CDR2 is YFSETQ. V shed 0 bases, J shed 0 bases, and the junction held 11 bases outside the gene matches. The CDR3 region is CASSLETSGARSSYEQYF. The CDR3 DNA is TGCGCCAGCAGCTTGGAAACTAGCGGAGCCAGGAGCTCCTACGAGCAGTACTTC. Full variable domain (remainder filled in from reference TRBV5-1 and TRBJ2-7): KAGVTQTPRYLIKTRGQQVTLSCSPISGHRSVSWYQQTPGQGLQFLFEYFSETQRNKGNFPGRFSGRQFSNSRSEMNVSTLELGDSALYLCASSLETSGARSSYEQYFGPGTRLTVT.

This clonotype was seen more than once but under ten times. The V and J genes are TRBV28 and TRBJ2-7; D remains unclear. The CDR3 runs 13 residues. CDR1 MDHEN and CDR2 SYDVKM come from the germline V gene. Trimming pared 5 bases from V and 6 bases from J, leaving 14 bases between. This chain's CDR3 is CASSGPFKSEQYF. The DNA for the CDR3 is TGTGCCAGCAGTGGCCCTTTTAAGAGCGAGCAGTACTTC.

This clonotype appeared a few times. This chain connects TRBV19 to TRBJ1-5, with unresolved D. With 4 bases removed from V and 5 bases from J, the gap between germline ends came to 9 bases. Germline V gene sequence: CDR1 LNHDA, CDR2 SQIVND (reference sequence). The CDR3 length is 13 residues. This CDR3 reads CASSTGTDQPQHF. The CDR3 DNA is TGTGCCAGTAGTACAGGAACCGATCAGCCCCAGCATTTT.

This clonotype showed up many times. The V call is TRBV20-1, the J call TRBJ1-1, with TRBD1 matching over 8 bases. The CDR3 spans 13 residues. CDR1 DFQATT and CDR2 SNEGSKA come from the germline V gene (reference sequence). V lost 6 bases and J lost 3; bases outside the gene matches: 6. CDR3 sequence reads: CSAPGQGDTEAFF. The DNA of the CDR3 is TGCAGTGCCCCCGGACAGGGAGACACTGAAGCTTTCTTT.

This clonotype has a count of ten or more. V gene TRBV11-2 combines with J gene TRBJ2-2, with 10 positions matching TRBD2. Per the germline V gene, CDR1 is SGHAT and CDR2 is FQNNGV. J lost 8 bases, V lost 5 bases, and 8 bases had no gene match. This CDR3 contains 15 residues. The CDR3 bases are TGTGCCAGCAGCCGGAGTCTAGCGGGAGCGGGGGAGCTGTTTTTT. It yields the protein CASSRSLAGAGELFF. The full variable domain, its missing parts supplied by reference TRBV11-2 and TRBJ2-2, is EAGVAQSPRYKIIEKRQSVAFWCNPISGHATLYWYQQILGQGPKLLIQFQNNGVVDDSQLPKDRFSAERLKGVDSTLKIQPAKLEDSAVYLCASSRSLAGAGELFFGEGSRLTVL.

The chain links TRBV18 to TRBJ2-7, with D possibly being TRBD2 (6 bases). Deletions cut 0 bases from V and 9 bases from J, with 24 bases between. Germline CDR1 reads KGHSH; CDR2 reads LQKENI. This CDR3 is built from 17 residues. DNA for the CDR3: TGTGCCAGCTCACCACCGTCGTCGTCGGGGGACGATCAAGGGCAGTACTTC. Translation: CASSPPSSSGDDQGQYF.

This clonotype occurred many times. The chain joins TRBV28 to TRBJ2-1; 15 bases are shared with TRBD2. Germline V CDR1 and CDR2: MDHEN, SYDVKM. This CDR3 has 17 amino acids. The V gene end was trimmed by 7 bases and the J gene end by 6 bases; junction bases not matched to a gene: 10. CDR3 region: CASILMPGLAGGNEQFF. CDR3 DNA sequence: TGTGCCAGCATCCTAATGCCGGGACTAGCGGGAGGCAATGAGCAGTTCTTC.

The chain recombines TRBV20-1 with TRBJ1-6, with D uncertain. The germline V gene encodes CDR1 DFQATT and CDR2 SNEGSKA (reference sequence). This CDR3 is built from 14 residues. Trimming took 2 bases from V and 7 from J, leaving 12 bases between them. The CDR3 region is CSARPDIPNSPLHF. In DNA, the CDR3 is TGCAGTGCTAGACCTGACATTCCGAATTCACCCCTCCACTTT.

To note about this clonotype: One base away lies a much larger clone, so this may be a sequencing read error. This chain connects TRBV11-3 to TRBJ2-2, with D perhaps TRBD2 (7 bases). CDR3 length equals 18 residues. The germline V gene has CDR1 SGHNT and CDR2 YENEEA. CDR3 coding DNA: TGTGCCGGCAGCCCAGGGGCGGGAGTCCCCGCGAACACCGGGGAGCTGTTTTTT. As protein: CAGSPGAGVPANTGELFF.

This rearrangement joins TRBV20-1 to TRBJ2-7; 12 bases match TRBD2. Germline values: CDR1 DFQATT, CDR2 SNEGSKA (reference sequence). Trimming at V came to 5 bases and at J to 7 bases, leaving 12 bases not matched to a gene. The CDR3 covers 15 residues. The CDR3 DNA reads TGCAGTGCTGCACCTAGACTAGCGGGAGCTCGGGAGCAGTACTTC. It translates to CSAAPRLAGAREQYF.

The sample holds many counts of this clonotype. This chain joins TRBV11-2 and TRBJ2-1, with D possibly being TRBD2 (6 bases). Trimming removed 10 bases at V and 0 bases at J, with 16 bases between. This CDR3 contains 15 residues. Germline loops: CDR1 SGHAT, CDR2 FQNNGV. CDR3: CATKIAELSYNEQFF. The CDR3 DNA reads TGTGCCACCAAAATAGCGGAACTCTCCTACAATGAGCAGTTCTTC.

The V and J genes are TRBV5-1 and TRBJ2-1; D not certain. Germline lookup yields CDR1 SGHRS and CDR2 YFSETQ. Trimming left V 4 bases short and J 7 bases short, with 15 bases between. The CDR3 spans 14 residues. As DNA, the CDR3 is TGCGCCAGCAGCGCCCGGGCCCTAGGGAATGAGCAGTTCTTC. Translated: CASSARALGNEQFF.

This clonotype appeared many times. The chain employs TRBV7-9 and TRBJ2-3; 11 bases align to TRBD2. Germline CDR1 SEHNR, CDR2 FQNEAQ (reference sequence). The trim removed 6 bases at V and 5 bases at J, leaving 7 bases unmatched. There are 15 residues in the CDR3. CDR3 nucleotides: TGTGCCAGCAGAAGGATAGCGGGAGGGGGAGATACGCAGTATTTT. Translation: CASRRIAGGGDTQYF.

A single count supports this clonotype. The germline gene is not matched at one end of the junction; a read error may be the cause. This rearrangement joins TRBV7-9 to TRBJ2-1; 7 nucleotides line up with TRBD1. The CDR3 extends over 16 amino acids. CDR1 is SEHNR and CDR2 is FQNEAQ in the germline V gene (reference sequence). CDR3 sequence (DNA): TGTGCCAGCAGCTTTCGCCGGACAGGTGGAGACAATGAGCAGCTCTTC. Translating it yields CASSFRRTGGDNEQLF.

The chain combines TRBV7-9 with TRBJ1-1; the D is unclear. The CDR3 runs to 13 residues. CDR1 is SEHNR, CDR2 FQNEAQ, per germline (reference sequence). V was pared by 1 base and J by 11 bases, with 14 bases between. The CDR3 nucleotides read TGTGCCAGCAGCTTAGATCCGGGAATAGAGGCTTTCTTT. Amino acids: CASSLDPGIEAFF.

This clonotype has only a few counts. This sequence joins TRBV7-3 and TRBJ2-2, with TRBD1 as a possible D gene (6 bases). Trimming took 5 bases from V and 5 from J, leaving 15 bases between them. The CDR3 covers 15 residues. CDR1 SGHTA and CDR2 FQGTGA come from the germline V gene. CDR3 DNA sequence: TGTGCCAGCAGCCCCAGCACAGGGTTTACCGGGGAGCTGTTTTTT. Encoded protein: CASSPSTGFTGELFF.

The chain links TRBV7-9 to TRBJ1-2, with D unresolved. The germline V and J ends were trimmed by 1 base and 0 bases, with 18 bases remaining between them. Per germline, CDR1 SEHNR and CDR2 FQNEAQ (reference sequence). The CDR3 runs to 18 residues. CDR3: CASSLVGSLGGSNYGYTF. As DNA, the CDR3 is TGTGCCAGCAGCTTAGTCGGTTCGTTGGGCGGCTCTAACTATGGCTACACCTTC.

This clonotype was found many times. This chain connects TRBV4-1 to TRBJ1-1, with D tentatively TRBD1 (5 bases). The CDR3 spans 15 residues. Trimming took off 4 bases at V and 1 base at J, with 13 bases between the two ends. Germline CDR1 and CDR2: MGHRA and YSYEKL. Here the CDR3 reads CASSLGGRGNTEAFF. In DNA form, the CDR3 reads TGCGCCAGCAGCCTGGGGGGTAGGGGGAACACTGAAGCTTTCTTT.

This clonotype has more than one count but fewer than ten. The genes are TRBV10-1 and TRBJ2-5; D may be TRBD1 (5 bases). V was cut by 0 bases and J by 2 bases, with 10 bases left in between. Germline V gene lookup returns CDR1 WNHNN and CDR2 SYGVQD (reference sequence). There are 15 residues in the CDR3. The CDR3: CASSESVAGQETQYF. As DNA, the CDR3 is TGCGCCAGCAGTGAGTCTGTGGCAGGGCAAGAGACCCAGTACTTC.

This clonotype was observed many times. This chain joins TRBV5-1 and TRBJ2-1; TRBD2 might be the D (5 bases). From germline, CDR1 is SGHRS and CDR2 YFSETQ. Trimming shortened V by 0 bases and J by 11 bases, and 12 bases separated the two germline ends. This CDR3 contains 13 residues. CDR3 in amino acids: CASSLALAQKQFF. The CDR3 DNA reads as TGCGCCAGCAGCTTGGCGCTAGCCCAAAAGCAGTTCTTC.

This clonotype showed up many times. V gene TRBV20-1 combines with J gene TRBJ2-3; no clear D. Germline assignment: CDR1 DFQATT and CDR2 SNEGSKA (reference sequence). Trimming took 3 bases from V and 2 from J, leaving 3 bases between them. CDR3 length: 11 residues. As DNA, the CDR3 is TGCAGTGCTAGGAACACAGATACGCAGTATTTT. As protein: CSARNTDTQYF.

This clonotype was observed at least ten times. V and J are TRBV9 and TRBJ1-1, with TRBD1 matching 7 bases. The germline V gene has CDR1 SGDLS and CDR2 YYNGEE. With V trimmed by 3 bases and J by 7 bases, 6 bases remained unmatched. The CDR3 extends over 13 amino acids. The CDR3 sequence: CASSDRGGNEAFF. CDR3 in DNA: TGTGCCAGCAGCGACAGGGGCGGTAATGAAGCTTTCTTT.

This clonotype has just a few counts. CDR3 nucleotide sequence: TGTGCCTGGAATCAAGGACAGGGAGGCAGCAATGGCTACACCTTC. Translation gives CAWNQGQGGSNGYTF. This chain uses TRBV30 with TRBJ1-2, with 8 bases identical to TRBD1. V shed 4 bases and J 6 bases; nucleotides not matched to a gene: 13. Germline V CDR1 and CDR2: GTSNPN, SVGIG (reference sequence). This CDR3 has 15 residues.

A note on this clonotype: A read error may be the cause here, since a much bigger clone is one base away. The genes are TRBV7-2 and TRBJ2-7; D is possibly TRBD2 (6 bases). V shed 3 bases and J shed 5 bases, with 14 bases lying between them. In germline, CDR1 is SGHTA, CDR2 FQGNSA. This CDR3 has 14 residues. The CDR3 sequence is CASSLGGTDHEQYF. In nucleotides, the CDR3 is TGTGCCAGCAGCTTGGGCGGGACGGATCACGAGCAGTACTTC.

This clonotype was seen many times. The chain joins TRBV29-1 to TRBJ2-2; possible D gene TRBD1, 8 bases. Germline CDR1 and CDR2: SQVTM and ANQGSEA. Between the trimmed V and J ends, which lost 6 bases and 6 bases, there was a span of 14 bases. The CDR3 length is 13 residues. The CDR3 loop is CSVRTGRAGELFF. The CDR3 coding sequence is TGCAGCGTCCGGACAGGGAGGGCCGGGGAGCTGTTTTTT.